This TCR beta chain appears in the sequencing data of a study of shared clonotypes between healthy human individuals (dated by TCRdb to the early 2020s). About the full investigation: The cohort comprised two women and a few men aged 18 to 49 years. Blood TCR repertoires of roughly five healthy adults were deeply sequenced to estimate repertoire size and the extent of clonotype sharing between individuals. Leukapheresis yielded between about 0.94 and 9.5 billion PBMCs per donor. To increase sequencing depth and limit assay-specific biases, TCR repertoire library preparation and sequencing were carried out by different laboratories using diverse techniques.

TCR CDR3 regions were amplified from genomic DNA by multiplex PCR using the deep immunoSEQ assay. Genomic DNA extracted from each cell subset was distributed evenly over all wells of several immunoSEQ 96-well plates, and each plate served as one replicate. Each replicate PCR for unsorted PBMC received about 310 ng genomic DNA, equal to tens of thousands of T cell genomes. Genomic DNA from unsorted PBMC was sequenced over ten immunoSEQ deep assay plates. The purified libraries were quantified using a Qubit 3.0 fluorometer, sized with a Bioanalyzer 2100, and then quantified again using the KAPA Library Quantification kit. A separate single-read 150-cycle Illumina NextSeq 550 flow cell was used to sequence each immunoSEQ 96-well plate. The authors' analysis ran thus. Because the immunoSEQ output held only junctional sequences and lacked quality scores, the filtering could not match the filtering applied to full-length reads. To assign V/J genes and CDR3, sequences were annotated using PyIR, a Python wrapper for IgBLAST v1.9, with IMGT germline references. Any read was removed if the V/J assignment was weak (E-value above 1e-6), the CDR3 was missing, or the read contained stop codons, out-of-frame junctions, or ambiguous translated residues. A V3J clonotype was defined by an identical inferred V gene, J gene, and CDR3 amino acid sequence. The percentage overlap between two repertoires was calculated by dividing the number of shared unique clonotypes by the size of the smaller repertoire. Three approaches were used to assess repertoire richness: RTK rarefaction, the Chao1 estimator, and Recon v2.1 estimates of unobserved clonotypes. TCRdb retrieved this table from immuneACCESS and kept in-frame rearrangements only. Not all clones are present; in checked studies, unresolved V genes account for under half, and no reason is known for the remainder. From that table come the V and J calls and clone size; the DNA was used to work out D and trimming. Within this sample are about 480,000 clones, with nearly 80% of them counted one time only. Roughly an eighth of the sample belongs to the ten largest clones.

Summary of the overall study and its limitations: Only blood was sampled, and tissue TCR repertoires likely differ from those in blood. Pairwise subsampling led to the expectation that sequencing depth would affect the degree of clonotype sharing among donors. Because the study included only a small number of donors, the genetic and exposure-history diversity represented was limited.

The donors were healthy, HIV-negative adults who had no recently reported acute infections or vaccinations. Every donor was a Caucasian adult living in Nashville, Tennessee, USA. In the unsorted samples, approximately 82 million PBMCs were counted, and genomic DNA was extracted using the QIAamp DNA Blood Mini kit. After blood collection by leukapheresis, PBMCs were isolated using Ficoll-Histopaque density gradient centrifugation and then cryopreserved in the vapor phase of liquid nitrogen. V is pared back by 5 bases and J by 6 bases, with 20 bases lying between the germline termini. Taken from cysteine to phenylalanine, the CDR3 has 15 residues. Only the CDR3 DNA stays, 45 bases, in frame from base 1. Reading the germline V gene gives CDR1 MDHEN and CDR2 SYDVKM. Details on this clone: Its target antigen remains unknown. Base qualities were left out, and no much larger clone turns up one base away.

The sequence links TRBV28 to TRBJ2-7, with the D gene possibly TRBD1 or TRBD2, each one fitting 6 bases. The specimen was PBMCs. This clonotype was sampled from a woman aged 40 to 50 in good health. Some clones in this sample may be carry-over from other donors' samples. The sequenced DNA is TGTGCCAGCAGTCCCCCCGCTGGGGGGCCTGCCGAGCAGTACTTC. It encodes CASSPPAGGPAEQYF.